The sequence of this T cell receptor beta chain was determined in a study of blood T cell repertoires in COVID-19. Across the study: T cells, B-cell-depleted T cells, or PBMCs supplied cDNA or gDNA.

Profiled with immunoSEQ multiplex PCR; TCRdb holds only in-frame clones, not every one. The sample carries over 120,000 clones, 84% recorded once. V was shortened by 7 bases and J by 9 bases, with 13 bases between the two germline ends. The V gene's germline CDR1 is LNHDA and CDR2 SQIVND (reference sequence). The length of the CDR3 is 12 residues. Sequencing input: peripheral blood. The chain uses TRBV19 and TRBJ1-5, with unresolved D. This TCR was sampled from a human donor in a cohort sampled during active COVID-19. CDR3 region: CASNAGDRPQHF. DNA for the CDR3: TGTGCCAGTAACGCGGGCGATCGGCCCCAGCATTTT.